Detailed here is one T cell receptor (beta chain). As yet, its antigen is unknown. Recipients boosted at about 4 weeks or about 12 weeks are pooled. Clones were read by immunoSEQ multiplex PCR, and TCRdb kept only the in-frame ones, dropping some. The sample lists more than 85,000 clones, 94% occurring once. This sample was included in a study of T cell responses to AZD1222 COVID-19 vaccine. Regarding the study as a whole: Clonal diversity was possibly underestimated, and the donors were mostly white British, with more females. Repertoires were collected only later (after the peak T cell response had occurred). With two AZD1222 doses given, Spike-specific TCR breadth and depth both rose.

Trimming took off 3 bases at V and 5 bases at J, with 10 bases between the two ends. This CDR3 contains 13 residues. In germline, CDR1 is KGHSH, CDR2 LQKENI. The chain joins TRBV18 to TRBJ1-1; D gene unclear. The starting material was peripheral blood, obtained 28 days after the second AZD1222 dose. The source of this sequence is an adult who received the AZD1222 COVID-19 vaccine. CDR3 sequence (DNA): TGTGCCAGCTCACCTCCGCCGGGGACTGAAGCTTTCTTT. Residues: CASSPPPGTEAFF.